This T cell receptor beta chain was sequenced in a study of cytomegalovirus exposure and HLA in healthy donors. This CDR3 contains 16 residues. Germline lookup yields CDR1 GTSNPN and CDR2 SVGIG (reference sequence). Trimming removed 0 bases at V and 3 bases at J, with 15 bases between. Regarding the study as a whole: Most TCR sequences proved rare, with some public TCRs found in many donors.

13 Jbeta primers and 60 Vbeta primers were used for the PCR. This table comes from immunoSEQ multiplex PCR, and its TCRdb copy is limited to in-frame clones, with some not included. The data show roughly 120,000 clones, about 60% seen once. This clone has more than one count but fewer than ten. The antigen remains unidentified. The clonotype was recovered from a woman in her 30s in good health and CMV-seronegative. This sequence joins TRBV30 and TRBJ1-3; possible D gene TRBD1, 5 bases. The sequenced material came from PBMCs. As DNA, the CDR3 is TGTGCCTGGAGTGTACTCGGTGGGGCGGTTGGAAACACCATATATTTT. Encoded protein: CAWSVLGGAVGNTIYF.